This T cell receptor (beta chain) is drawn from a study of beta chain features in type 1 diabetes. On this clone: Its antigen is as yet unknown.

Whole-study results and caveats: In the patient group, naive, central memory and Treg TCRB repertoires seemed more alike than in the healthy donor group. Possibly, sequencing cDNA over-represented cells that had high TCR expression levels. Insertions at VDJ junctions were less frequent in type 1 diabetes patients. These patients also deleted more nucleotides at the same junctions.

Sequenced material consisted of expressed TCRB transcripts (all of the isolated RNA was reverse transcribed). Some clones are missing from TCRdb's copy, which holds only in-frame ones; the method was immunoSEQ multiplex PCR. The sample consists of approximately 110,000 clones, around 40% of them appearing once. CDR1 and CDR2 from the germline V gene are DFQATT and SNEGSKA (reference sequence). V gave up 6 bases and J gave up 14 bases; unmatched junction bases: 5. This CDR3 is 11 amino acids long. This chain connects TRBV20-1 to TRBJ2-4; TRBD2 matches 12 bases. This TCR came from a young woman in good health. The sample taken for sequencing was stem cell memory CD4+ T cells from blood. The CDR3: CSAKLAGGKYF. In nucleotides, the CDR3 is TGCAGTGCCAAGCTAGCGGGAGGGAAGTACTTC.